This T cell receptor beta chain is from a study of blood T cells in healthy people across ages. The study's findings and limits: Diversity estimated from one million T cells was considered an underestimate.

A second PCR of about 7 to 11 cycles used a sample-barcoded 5' primer and a J-beta primer mix. TCRdb reprocessed the 5' RACE reads with MiXCR, giving one entry per CDR3 protein. The sample holds 850,000 or so distinct CDR3 sequences, about 28% seen once. The authors extracted at least 6 micrograms of total RNA per sample. CDR1 and CDR2 from the germline V gene are LNHNV and YYDKDF (reference sequence). This CDR3 has 14 amino acids. V was clipped by 0 bases and J by 7 bases, with 9 bases between them. This clonotype was recorded a few times. Its antigen is as yet unknown. The TCR comes from a woman at least 80 years old in good health. Sequenced input: blood. V is TRBV15 and J is TRBJ1-4; maybe TRBD1 (5 bases). The CDR3 sequence: CATSREQVGEKLFF. CDR3 DNA sequence: TGTGCCACCAGCAGAGAACAGGTCGGTGAAAAACTGTTTTTT.